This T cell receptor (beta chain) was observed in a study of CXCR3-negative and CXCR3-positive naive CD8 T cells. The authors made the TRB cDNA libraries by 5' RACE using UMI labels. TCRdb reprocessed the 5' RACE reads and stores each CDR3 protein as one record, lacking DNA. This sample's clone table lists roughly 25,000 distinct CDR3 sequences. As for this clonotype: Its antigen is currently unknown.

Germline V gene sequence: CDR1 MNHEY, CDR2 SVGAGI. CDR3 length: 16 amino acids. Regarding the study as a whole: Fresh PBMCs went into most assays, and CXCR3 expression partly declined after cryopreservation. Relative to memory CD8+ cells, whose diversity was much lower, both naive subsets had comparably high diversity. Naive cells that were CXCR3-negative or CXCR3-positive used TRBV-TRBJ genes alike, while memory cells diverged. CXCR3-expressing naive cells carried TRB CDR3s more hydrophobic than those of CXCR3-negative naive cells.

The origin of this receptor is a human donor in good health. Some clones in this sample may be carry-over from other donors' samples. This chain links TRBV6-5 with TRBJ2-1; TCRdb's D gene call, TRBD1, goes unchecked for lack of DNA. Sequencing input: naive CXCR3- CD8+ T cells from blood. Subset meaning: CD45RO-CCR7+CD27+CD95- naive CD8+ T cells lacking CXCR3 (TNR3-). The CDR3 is CASRDGLGVAYNEQFF.